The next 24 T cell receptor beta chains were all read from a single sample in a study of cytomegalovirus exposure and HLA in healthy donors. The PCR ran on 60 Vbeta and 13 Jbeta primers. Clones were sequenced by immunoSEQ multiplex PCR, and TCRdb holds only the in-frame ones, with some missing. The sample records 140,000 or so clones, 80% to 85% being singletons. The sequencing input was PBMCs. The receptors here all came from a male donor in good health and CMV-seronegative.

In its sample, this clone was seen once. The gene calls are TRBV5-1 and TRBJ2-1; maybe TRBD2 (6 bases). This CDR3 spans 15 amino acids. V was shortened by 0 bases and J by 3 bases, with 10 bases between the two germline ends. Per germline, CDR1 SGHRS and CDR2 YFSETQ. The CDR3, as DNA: TGCGCCAGCAGCTTGGCAGCGGGTAGCTACAATGAGCAGTTCTTC. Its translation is CASSLAAGSYNEQFF.

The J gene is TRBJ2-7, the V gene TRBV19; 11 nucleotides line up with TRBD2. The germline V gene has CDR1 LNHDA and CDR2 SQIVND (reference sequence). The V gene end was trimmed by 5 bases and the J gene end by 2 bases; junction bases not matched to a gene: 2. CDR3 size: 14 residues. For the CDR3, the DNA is TGTGCCAGTAGTTCACTAGCGGGGGCCTACGAGCAGTACTTC. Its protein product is CASSSLAGAYEQYF.

DNA for the CDR3: TGCGCCAGCAGCTTTGCTAGCGGTCCCCAGACCCAGTACTTC. Residues: CASSFASGPQTQYF. The V and J genes are TRBV5-1 and TRBJ2-5; 7 nucleotides line up with TRBD2. Germline V lookup: CDR1 SGHRS, CDR2 YFSETQ. Unmatched junction bases numbered 7, after V lost 2 bases and J lost 6 bases. The length of the CDR3 is 14 residues. Variable domain in full (rest from reference TRBV5-1 and TRBJ2-5): KAGVTQTPRYLIKTRGQQVTLSCSPISGHRSVSWYQQTPGQGLQFLFEYFSETQRNKGNFPGRFSGRQFSNSRSEMNVSTLELGDSALYLCASSFASGPQTQYFGPGTRLLVL.

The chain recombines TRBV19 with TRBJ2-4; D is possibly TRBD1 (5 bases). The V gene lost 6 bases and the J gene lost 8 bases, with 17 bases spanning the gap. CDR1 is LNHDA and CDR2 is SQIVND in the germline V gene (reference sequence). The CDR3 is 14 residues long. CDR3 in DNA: TGTGCCAGTAGCGGACACAGCCTCCGGGACATTCAGTACTTC. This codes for CASSGHSLRDIQYF.

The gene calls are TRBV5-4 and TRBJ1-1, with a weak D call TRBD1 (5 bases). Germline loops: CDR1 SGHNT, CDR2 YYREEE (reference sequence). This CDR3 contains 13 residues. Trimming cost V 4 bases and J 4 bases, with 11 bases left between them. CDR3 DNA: TGTGCCAGCAGCCCCTGGGGGGGCACTGAAGCTTTCTTT. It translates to CASSPWGGTEAFF. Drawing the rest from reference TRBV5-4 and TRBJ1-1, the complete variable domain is ETGVTQSPTHLIKTRGQQVTLRCSSQSGHNTVSWYQQALGQGPQFIFQYYREEENGRGNFPPRFSGLQFPNYSSELNVNALELDDSALYLCASSPWGGTEAFFGQGTRLTVV.

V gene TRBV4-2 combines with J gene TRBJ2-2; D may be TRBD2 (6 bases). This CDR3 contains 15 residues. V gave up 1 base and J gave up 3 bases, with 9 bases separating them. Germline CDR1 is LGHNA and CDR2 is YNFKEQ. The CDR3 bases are TGTGCCAGCAGCCAAGGACTAGGGGACACCGGGGAGCTGTTTTTT. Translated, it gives CASSQGLGDTGELFF.

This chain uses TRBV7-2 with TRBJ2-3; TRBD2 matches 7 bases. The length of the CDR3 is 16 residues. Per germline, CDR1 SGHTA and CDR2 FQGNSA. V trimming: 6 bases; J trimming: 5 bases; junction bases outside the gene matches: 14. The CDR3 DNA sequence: TGTGCCAGCAGGGGAAGTAGGGCGGGAGATTTAGATACGCAGTATTTT. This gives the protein CASRGSRAGDLDTQYF.

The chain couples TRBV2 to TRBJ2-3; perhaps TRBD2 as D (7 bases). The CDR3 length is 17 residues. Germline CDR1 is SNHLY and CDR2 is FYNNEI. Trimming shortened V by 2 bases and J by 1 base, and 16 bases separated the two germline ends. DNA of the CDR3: TGTGCCAGCAGTGAAAGACTTGCGGGGGCCGGCACAGATACGCAGTATTTT. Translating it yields CASSERLAGAGTDTQYF.

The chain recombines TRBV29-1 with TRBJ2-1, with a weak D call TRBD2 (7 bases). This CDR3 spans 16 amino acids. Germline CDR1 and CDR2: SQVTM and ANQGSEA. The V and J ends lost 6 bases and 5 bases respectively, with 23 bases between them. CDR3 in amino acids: CSVGGGGPGPHNEQFF. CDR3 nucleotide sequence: TGCAGCGTGGGAGGCGGGGGCCCCGGACCTCACAATGAGCAGTTCTTC.

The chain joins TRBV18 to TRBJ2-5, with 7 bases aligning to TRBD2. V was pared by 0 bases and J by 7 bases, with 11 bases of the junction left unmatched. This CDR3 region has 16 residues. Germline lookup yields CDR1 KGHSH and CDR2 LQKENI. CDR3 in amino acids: CASSPPGGGSLGTQYF. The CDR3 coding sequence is TGTGCCAGCTCACCACCCGGTGGCGGGAGTTTAGGGACCCAGTACTTC.

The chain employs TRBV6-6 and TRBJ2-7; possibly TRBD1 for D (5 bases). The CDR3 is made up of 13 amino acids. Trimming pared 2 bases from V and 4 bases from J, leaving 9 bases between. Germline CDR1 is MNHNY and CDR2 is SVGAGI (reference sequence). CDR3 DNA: TGTGCCAGCAGTTACACAGGTCGGTACGAGCAGTACTTC. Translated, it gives CASSYTGRYEQYF.

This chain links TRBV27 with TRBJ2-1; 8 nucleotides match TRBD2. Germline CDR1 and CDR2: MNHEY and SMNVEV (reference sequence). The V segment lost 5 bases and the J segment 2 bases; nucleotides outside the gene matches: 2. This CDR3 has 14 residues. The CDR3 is CASSPGLAYNEQFF. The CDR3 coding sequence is TGTGCCAGCAGTCCGGGACTAGCCTACAATGAGCAGTTCTTC.

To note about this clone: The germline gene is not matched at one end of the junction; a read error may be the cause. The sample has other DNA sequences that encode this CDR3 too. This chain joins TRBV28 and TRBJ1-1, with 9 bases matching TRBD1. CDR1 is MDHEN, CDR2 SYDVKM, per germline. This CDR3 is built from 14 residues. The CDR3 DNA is TGTGCCGGCGGGACAGGGAAGATGTTCACTGAGGCTTTCTTT. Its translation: CAGGTGKMFTEAFF.

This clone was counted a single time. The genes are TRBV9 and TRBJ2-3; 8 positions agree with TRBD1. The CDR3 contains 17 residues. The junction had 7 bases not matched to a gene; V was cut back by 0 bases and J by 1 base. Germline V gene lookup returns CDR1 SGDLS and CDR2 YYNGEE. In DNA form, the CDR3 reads TGTGCCAGCAGCGTAGGGACAGGGAAGGGGGGCACAGATACGCAGTATTTT. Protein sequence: CASSVGTGKGGTDTQYF.

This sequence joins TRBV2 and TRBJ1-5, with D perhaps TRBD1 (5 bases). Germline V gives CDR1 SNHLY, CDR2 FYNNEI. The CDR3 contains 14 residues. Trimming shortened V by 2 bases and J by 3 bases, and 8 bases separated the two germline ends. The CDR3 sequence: CASSEQGYNQPQHF. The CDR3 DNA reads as TGTGCCAGCAGTGAACAGGGCTACAATCAGCCCCAGCATTTT. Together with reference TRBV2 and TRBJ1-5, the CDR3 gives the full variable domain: EPEVTQTPSHQVTQMGQEVILRCVPISNHLYFYWYRQILGQKVEFLVSFYNNEISEKSEIFDDQFSVERPDGSNFTLKIRSTKLEDSAMYFCASSEQGYNQPQHFGDGTRLSIL.

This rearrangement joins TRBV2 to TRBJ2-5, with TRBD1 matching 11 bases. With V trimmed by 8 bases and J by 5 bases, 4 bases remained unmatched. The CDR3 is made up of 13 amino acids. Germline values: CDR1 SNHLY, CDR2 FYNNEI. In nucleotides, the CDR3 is TGTGCCAGCCGGACAGGGGGCTTGGAGACCCAGTACTTC. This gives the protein CASRTGGLETQYF.

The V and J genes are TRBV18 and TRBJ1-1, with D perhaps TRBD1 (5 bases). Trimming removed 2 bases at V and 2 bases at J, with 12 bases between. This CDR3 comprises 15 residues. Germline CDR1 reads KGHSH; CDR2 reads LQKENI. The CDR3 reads CASSPGAPPNTEAFF. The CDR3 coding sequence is TGTGCCAGCTCACCAGGGGCCCCACCAAACACTGAAGCTTTCTTT.

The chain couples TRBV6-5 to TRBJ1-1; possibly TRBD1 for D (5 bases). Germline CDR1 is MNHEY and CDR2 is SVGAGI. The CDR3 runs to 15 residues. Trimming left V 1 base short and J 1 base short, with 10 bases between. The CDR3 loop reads CASSYFAGPNTEAFF. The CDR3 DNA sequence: TGTGCCAGCAGTTACTTTGCAGGGCCGAACACTGAAGCTTTCTTT.

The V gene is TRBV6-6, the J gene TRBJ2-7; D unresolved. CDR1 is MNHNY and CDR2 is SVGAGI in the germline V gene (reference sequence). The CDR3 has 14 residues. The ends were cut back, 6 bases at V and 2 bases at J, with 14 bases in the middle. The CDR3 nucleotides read TGTGCCAGCAGCCAAACAGACAAGACCTACGAGCAGTACTTC. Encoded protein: CASSQTDKTYEQYF.

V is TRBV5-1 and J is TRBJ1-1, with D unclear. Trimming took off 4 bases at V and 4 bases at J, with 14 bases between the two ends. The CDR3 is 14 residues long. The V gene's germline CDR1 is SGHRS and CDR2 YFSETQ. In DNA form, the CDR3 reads TGCGCCAGCAGCCTGACGACCCCGGGCACTGAAGCTTTCTTT. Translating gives CASSLTTPGTEAFF.

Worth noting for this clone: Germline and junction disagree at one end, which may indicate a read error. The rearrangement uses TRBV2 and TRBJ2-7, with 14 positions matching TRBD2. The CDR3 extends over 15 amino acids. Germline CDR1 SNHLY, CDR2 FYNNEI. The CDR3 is CASYGLAGGSGEQYF. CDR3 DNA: TGTGCCAGCTATGGACTAGCGGGAGGATCTGGGGAGCAGTACTTT. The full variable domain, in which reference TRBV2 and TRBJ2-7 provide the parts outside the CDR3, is EPEVTQTPSHQVTQMGQEVILRCVPISNHLYFYWYRQILGQKVEFLVSFYNNEISEKSEIFDDQFSVERPDGSNFTLKIRSTKLEDSAMYFCASYGLAGGSGEQYFGPGTRLTVT.

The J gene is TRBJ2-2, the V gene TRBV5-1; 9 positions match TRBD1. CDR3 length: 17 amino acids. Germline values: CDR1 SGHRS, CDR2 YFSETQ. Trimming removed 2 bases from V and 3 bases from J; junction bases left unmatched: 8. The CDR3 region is CASSLVGQGTYTGELFF. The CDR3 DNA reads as TGCGCCAGCAGCTTAGTAGGACAGGGGACCTACACCGGGGAGCTGTTTTTT.

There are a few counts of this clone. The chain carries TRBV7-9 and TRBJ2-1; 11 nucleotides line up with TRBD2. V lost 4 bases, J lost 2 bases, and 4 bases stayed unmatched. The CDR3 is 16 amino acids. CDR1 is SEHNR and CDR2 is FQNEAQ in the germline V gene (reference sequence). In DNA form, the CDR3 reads TGTGCCAGCAGCTGGATAGCGGGAGGGCCCTACAATGAGCAGTTCTTC. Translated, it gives CASSWIAGGPYNEQFF.

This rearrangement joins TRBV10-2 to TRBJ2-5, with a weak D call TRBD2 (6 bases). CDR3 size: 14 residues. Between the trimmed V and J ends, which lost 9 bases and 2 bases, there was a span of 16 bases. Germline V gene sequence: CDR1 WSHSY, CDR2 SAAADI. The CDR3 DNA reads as TGCGCCAGGCATGTATGCCGGGGGCAAGAGACCCAGTACTTC. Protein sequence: CARHVCRGQETQYF.